This record looks at one TCR beta chain sequence and its context. Its target is not known. The assay was immunoSEQ multiplex PCR, and TCRdb's table has in-frame clones only and misses some. In the table there are over 95,000 clones, roughly 90% of which are singletons. Germline V gene data show CDR1 as SQVTM and CDR2 as ANQGSEA. This CDR3 has 10 amino acids. The ends lost 4 bases at V and 11 bases at J; junction bases unmatched: 3. These data belong to a study of T cell responses to AZD1222 COVID-19 vaccine. The wider study: Researchers grouped second doses given at about 4 or about 12 weeks into one pool.

Findings and limits, study-wide: At baseline, seropositivity was found in only a handful of AZD1222 recipients. Variant regions that are unmutated are reportedly the target of nearly half of spike-specific TCRs.

The specimen was peripheral blood, collected on day 0 of AZD1222 vaccination. V is TRBV29-1 and J is TRBJ2-3, with 7 bases identical to TRBD2. This TCR was sampled from an adult in good health. The CDR3 loop is CSVGTRWQYF. CDR3 DNA sequence: TGCAGCGTTGGGACTAGATGGCAGTATTTT.